This is a list of T cell receptor beta chains from one sample in a study of blood T cell repertoires in COVID-19. Method: immunoSEQ multiplex PCR; TCRdb's copy keeps in-frame clones and lacks some. This table has a few hundred thousand clones, 89% appearing once. The specimen sequenced was peripheral blood. Every receptor here comes from a woman under 40 with COVID-19, enrolled during active disease. CDR3s include the opening cysteine and the closing phenylalanine or tryptophan. Fields, in order: clone size, D gene, V gene, J gene, CDR3 protein, CDR3 DNA. The D gene is left open where the match is weak. Where a row states a size, it is once, few, many or the class of an expanded clone; other rows omit it.

clone_size: -; d_call: -; v_call: TRBV9; j_call: TRBJ2-4; cdr3_aa: CASSVGGGNIQYF; cdr3_nt: TGTGCCAGCAGCGTGGGCGGAGGAAACATTCAGTACTTC
clone_size: -; d_call: -; v_call: TRBV6-5; j_call: TRBJ2-4; cdr3_aa: CASSYSEGQDIQYF; cdr3_nt: TGTGCCAGCAGTTACTCGGAGGGGCAGGACATTCAGTACTTC
clone_size: once; d_call: -; v_call: TRBV18; j_call: TRBJ1-2; cdr3_aa: CASSPSQGTGYTF; cdr3_nt: TGTGCCAGCTCACCATCCCAGGGAACGGGTTACACCTTC
clone_size: -; d_call: TRBD1; v_call: TRBV6-2/TRBV6-3; j_call: TRBJ1-5; cdr3_aa: CASSRQGTRPQHF; cdr3_nt: TGTGCCAGCAGTCGACAGGGAACGCGGCCCCAGCATTTT
clone_size: -; d_call: -; v_call: TRBV6-1; j_call: TRBJ2-3; cdr3_aa: CATRGEGTQYF; cdr3_nt: TGTGCCACCAGGGGAGAGGGTACGCAGTATTTT
clone_size: few; d_call: -; v_call: TRBV2; j_call: TRBJ1-2; cdr3_aa: CASSEALQGYGYTF; cdr3_nt: TGTGCCAGCAGTGAAGCGCTTCAGGGCTATGGCTACACCTTC
clone_size: -; d_call: TRBD2; v_call: TRBV11-2; j_call: TRBJ2-1; cdr3_aa: CASSPTSGGAVEQFF; cdr3_nt: TGTGCCAGCAGCCCGACTAGCGGGGGGGCTGTTGAGCAGTTCTTC
clone_size: few; d_call: -; v_call: TRBV5-6; j_call: TRBJ1-1; cdr3_aa: CASSLAHAREAFF; cdr3_nt: TGTGCCAGCAGCTTGGCACATGCCCGAGAAGCTTTCTTT
clone_size: -; d_call: -; v_call: TRBV7-2; j_call: TRBJ1-1; cdr3_aa: CASSLTFEHQTIEAFF; cdr3_nt: TGTGCCAGCAGCCTAACCTTTGAGCACCAAACCATCGAAGCTTTCTTT
clone_size: -; d_call: -; v_call: TRBV18; j_call: TRBJ2-5; cdr3_aa: CASSPPGLRKETQYF; cdr3_nt: TGTGCCAGCTCACCACCGGGACTGAGAAAAGAGACCCAGTACTTC
clone_size: -; d_call: -; v_call: TRBV7-8; j_call: TRBJ2-4; cdr3_aa: CASSTNMVSVNIQYF; cdr3_nt: TGTGCCAGCTCTACGAATATGGTCTCGGTTAACATTCAGTACTTC
clone_size: -; d_call: -; v_call: TRBV28; j_call: TRBJ1-4; cdr3_aa: CASIRRLYDEKLFF; cdr3_nt: TGTGCCAGCATACGCCGGTTATACGATGAAAAACTGTTTTTT
clone_size: -; d_call: -; v_call: TRBV5-4; j_call: TRBJ1-1; cdr3_aa: CASSLHREWTEAFF; cdr3_nt: TGTGCCAGCAGCTTGCACAGGGAGTGGACTGAAGCTTTCTTT
clone_size: -; d_call: -; v_call: TRBV6-5; j_call: TRBJ1-1; cdr3_aa: CATVAYTEAFF; cdr3_nt: TGTGCCACCGTGGCTTACACTGAAGCTTTCTTT